The rows below give T cell receptor beta chains drawn from one sample of a study of blood T cell repertoires in COVID-19. Repertoires were generated with immunoSEQ multiplex PCR, while TCRdb's copy carries only in-frame clones and drops some. The table lists around 69,000 clones, about 86% of them singletons. The sequenced sample consisted of peripheral blood. The receptor source for this set is a man aged 45 to 65 with active COVID-19. The conserved cysteine and the conserved F or W are not part of the CDR3 here. Each record gives: V gene, J gene, CDR3 protein.

V: TRBV3-1/TRBV3-2; J: TRBJ1-1; CDR3: ASSPSRVGAPNTEAF
V: TRBV7-9; J: TRBJ2-5; CDR3: ASSLGSVWEETQY
V: TRBV12-3/TRBV12-4; J: TRBJ2-7; CDR3: ASSSDSSYEQY
V: TRBV24-1; J: TRBJ2-3; CDR3: ATSDYGSGGTDTQY
V: TRBV6-1; J: TRBJ1-1; CDR3: ASSERGLGNTEAF
V: TRBV30; J: TRBJ1-1; CDR3: AWSVGVEAF
V: TRBV7-6; J: TRBJ2-7; CDR3: ASSPRVSSYEQY
V: TRBV5-5; J: TRBJ2-5; CDR3: ASSTQGRRETQY
V: TRBV25-1; J: TRBJ2-1; CDR3: ASKYQYNDNEQF
V: TRBV30; J: TRBJ2-4; CDR3: AWRLGGKGNIQY
V: TRBV7-3; J: TRBJ1-1; CDR3: ASSNSGTRNTEAF
V: TRBV11-2; J: TRBJ1-4; CDR3: ASSLGTGDEKLF
V: TRBV9; J: TRBJ2-3; CDR3: ASSVGVLSTDTQY
V: TRBV5-5; J: TRBJ2-7; CDR3: ASSPGTGSSYEQY
V: TRBV2; J: TRBJ1-1; CDR3: ASSVIGREAF
V: TRBV7-3; J: TRBJ2-3; CDR3: ASSLDGGGLSTDTQY
V: TRBV5-6; J: TRBJ1-6; CDR3: ASSSTQGAYNSPLH
V: TRBV19; J: TRBJ1-2; CDR3: ASSPHGGNYGYT
V: TRBV7-2; J: TRBJ2-2; CDR3: ASGLARTGELF
V: TRBV6-5; J: TRBJ1-1; CDR3: ASSYVGQGANTEAF
V: TRBV27; J: TRBJ2-1; CDR3: ASSLSDREGNEQF
V: TRBV6-5; J: TRBJ1-3; CDR3: ASRRQESSGNTIY
V: TRBV6-5; J: TRBJ1-2; CDR3: ASGEQGGLDYGYT
V: TRBV6-5; J: TRBJ1-6; CDR3: ASSYVQGTNSPLH
V: TRBV4-1; J: TRBJ1-6; CDR3: ASSQLRTGDSPLH
V: TRBV9; J: TRBJ2-1; CDR3: ASSVGGGEQF
V: TRBV23-1; J: TRBJ2-7; CDR3: ASSQFPGRKAYEQY
V: TRBV4-2; J: TRBJ2-3; CDR3: ASSLRQGRPTDTQY
V: TRBV2; J: TRBJ1-4; CDR3: ASTGTDNEKLF
V: TRBV6-6; J: TRBJ2-1; CDR3: ASSSLAVSSYNEQF
V: TRBV27; J: TRBJ2-5; CDR3: ASSPPSQETQY
V: TRBV12-3/TRBV12-4; J: TRBJ1-1; CDR3: ASSAGLEAF
V: TRBV19; J: TRBJ1-2; CDR3: ASNSNYGYT
V: TRBV6-1; J: TRBJ1-4; CDR3: ASSEVIRGEKLF
V: TRBV2; J: TRBJ2-3; CDR3: ASSVEETDTQY
V: TRBV6-1; J: TRBJ1-1; CDR3: ASSEGPWTEAF
V: TRBV5-1; J: TRBJ1-5; CDR3: ASSLSGGFNQPQH
V: TRBV5-1; J: TRBJ2-1; CDR3: ASSLRTGGVDEQF
V: TRBV10-1; J: TRBJ1-2; CDR3: ASSAGSGYGYT
V: TRBV19; J: TRBJ2-2; CDR3: ASRIFSGSVSGELF
V: TRBV6-5; J: TRBJ2-1; CDR3: ASNRAGTYNEQF
V: TRBV9; J: TRBJ2-1; CDR3: ASSYRGLASNEQF
V: TRBV6-5; J: TRBJ2-7; CDR3: ASSYAAEYEQY
V: TRBV9; J: TRBJ2-5; CDR3: ASSLGLAGEETQY
V: TRBV7-9; J: TRBJ2-7; CDR3: ASSLEFVDSYEQY
V: TRBV2; J: TRBJ1-4; CDR3: ASSEWGGTHEKLF
V: TRBV7-9; J: TRBJ2-5; CDR3: ASSLIGRGDQETQY
V: TRBV19; J: TRBJ1-5; CDR3: ASSIIGQGVRYSNQPQH